The clone carrying this T cell receptor (beta chain) was seen ten or more times. CDR3 length equals 14 residues. Trimming cost V 8 bases and J 3 bases; bases outside gene matches: 3. CDR1 MNHEY and CDR2 SVGAGI come from the germline V gene. Not enrolled were patients with uncontrolled infection, other autoimmune disease, pregnancy or lactation. TCR beta CDR3 regions were amplified from RNA transcripts. The TCR CDR3 was amplified in a first-round RT-PCR using the HTBI primer set. TCRdb re-called the multiplex PCR reads with MiXCR, one entry per CDR3 protein. The sample consists of roughly 520,000 distinct CDR3 sequences, roughly a quarter of them appearing once. This entry is derived from a study of T cells in Graves' hyperthyroidism and ophthalmopathy.

The chain uses TRBV6-5 and TRBJ2-7; TRBD2 aligns across 14 bases. The source is a woman aged 25 to 39 with Graves' ophthalmopathy. The sequencing input was blood. The CDR3 spells CASVGLAGGYEQYF. As DNA, the CDR3 is TGTGCCAGCGTTGGACTAGCGGGGGGCTACGAGCAGTACTTC.